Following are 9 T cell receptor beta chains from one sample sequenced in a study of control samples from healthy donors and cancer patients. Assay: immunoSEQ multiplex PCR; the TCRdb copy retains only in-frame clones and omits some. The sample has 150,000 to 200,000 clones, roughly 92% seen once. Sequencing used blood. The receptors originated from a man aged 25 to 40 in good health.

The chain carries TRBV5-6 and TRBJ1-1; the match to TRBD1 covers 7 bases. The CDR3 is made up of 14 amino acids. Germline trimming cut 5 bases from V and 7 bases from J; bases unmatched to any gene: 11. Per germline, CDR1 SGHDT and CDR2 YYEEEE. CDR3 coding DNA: TGTGCCAGCAGGGAAACCGGGACAGAGTTTGAAGCTTTCTTT. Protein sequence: CASRETGTEFEAFF.

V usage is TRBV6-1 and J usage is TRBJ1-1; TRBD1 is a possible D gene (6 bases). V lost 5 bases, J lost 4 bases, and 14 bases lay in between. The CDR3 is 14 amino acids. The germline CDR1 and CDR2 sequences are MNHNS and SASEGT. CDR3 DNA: TGTGCCAGCAGTCATACCGGGACATCCACTGAAGCTTTCTTT. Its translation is CASSHTGTSTEAFF.

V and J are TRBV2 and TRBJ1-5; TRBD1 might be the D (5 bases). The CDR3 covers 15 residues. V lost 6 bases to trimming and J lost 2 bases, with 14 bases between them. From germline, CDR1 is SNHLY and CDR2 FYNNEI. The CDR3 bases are TGTGCCAGCAGCTTTGAGGGGAGGCGCAATCAGCCCCAGCATTTT. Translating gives CASSFEGRRNQPQHF.

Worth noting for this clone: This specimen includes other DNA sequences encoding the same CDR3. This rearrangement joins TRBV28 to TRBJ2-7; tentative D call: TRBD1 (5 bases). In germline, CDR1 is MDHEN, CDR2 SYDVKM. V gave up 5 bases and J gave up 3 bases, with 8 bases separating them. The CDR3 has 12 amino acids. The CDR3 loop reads CASSTQGYEQYF. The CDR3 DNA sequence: TGTGCCAGCAGTACCCAGGGCTACGAGCAGTACTTC. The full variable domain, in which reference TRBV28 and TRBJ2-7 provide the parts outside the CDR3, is DVKVTQSSRYLVKRTGEKVFLECVQDMDHENMFWYRQDPGLGLRLIYFSYDVKMKEKGDIPEGYSVSREKKERFSLILESASTNQTSMYLCASSTQGYEQYFGPGTRLTVT.

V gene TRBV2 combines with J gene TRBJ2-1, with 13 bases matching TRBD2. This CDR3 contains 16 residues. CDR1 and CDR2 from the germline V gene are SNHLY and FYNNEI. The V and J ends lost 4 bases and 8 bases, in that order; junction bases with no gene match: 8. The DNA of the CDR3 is TGTGCCAGCAGTGGGGTACTAGCGGGAGGGATCGATGAGCAGTTCTTC. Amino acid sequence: CASSGVLAGGIDEQFF.

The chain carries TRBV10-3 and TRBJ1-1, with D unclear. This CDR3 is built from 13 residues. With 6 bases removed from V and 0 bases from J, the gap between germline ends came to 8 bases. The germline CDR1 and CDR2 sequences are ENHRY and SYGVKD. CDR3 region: CAIRESMNTEAFF. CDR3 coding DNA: TGTGCCATCAGAGAATCGATGAACACTGAAGCTTTCTTT.

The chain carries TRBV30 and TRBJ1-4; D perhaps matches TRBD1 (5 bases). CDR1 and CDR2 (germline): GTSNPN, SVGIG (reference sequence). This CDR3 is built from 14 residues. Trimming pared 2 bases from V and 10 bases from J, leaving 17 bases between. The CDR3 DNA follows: TGTGCCTGGAGTCCGGGACTCGTTGGTTCAAAACTGTTTTTT. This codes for CAWSPGLVGSKLFF.

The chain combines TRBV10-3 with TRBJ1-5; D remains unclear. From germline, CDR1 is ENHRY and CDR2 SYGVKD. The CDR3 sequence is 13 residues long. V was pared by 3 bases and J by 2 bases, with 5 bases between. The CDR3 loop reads CAISDRGNQPQHF. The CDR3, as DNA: TGTGCCATCAGTGATCGGGGCAATCAGCCCCAGCATTTT.

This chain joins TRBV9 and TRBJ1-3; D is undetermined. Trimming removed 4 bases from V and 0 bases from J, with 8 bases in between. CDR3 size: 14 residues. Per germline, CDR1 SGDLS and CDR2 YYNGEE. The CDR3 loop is CASSSAVSGNTIYF. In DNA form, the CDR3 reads TGTGCCAGCAGCTCCGCGGTCTCTGGAAACACCATATATTTT.